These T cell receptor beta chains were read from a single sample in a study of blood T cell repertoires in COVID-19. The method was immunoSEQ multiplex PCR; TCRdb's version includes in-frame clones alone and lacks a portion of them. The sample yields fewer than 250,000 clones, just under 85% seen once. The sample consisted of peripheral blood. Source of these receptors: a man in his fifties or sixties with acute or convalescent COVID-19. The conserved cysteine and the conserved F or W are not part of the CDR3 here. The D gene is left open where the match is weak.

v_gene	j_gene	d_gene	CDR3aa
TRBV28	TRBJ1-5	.	ASSLWGGPQH
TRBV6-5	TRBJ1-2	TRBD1	ATIGQGAYGYT
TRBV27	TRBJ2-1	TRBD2	ASSSGTGGEQF
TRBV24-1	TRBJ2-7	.	ATSDLTRDEQY
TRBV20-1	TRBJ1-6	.	SASSQLRSFYNSPLH
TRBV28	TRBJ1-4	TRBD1	ASRGQGHEKLF
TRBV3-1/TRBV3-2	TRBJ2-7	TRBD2	ASSRTLGAGGSSYEQY
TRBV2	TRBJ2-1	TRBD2	ASSVLAGINNEQF
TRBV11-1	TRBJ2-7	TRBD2	ASSRRTSGGLNEQY
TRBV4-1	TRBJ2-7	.	ASSLPDSPYEQY
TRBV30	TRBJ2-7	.	AWTLGTAEQY
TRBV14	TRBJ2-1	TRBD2	ASSRISGSSYNEQF
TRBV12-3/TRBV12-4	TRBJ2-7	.	ASTYGPYEQY
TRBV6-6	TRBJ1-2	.	ASSSRNYGYT
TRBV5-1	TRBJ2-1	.	ASSYGQTDNEQF
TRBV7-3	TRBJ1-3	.	ASSSHPSGNTIY
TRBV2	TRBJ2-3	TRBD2	ASSRLASGQSTDTQY
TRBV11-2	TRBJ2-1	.	ASSLDTFRAEPSYNEQF
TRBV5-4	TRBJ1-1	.	ASSLDRKGTEAF
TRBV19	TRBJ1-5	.	ASRYAITQGMFQPQH
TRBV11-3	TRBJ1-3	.	ASSLDRSSGNTIY
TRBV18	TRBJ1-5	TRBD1	ASSPGQGGNEPQH
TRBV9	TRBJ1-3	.	ASSPGPDSGNTIY
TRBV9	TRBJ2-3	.	ASSVGDGGIDTQY
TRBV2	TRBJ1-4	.	ASSVSWDINEKLF
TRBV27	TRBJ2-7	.	ASSSPSAGDTYEQY
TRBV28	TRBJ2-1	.	ASKGTGVGNEQF
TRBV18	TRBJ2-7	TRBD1	ASSPPTGGYEQY
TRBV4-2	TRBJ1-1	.	ASSQEGAVPEAF
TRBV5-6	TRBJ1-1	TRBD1	ASALGQGVTEAF
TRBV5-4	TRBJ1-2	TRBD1	ASSPTGNGAGYT
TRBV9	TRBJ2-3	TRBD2	ASSPGGTSAGYTQY
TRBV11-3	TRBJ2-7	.	ASSPRAGNDYEQY
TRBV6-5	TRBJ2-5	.	ASSYIAGGETQY
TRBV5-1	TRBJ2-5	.	ASSYGPRGETQY
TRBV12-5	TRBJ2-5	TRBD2	ASARGSGGVRYQETQY
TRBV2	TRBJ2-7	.	ASQGSSYEQY
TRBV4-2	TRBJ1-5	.	ASSQGEALGFQPQH
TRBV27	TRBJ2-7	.	ASSHGQTYEQY
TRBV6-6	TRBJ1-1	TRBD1	ASSDSGTVNTEAF
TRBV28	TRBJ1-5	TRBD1	ASSLTGGPVNQPQH
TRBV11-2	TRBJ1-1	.	ASSYSFQNTEAF
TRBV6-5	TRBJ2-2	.	ASSNVIEGGELF
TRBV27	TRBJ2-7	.	ASSLISGGLRNEQY
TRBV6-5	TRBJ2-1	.	ASSYSDTWRSGQF